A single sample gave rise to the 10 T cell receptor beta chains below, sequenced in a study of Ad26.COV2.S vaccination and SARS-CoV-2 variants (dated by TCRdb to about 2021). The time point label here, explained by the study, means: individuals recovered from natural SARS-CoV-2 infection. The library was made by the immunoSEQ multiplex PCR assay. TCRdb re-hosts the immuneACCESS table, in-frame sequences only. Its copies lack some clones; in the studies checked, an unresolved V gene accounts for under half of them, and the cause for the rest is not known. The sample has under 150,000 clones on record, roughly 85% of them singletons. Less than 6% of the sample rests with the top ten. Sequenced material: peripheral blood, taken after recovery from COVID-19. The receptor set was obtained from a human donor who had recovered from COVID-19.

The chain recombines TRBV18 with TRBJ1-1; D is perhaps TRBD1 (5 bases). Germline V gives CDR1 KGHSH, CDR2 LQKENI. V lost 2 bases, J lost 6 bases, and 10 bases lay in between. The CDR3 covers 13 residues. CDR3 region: CASSPGGDPEAFF. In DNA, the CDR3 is TGTGCCAGCTCACCAGGGGGAGACCCTGAAGCTTTCTTT.

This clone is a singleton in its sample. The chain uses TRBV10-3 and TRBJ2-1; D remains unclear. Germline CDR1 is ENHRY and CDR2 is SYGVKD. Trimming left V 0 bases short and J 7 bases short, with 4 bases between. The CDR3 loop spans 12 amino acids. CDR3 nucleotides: TGTGCCATCAGTGAGTCGGCGAATGAGCAGTTCTTC. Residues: CAISESANEQFF.

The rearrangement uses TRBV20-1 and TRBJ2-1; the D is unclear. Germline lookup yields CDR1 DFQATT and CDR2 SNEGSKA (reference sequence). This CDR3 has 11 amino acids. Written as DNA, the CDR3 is TGCAGGAGCCCATATTACAATGAGCAGTTCTTC. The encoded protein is CRSPYYNEQFF.

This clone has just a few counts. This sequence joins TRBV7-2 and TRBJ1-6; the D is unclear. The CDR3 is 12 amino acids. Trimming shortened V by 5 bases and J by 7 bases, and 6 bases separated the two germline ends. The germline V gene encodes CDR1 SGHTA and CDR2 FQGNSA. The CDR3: CASSTRNSPLHF. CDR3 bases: TGTGCCAGCAGCACCAGGAATTCACCCCTCCACTTT.

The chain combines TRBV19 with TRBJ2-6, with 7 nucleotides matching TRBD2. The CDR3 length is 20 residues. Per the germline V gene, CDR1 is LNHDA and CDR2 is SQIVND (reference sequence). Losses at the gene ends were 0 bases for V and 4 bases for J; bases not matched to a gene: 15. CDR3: CASSIDLTAGAQSGANVLTF. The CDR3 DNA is TGTGCCAGTAGTATAGATCTTACTGCGGGAGCCCAGTCCGGGGCCAACGTCCTGACTTTC. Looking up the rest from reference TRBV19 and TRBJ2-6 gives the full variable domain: DGGITQSPKYLFRKEGQNVTLSCEQNLNHDAMYWYRQDPGQGLRLIYYSQIVNDFQKGDIAEGYSVSREKKESFPLTVTSAQKNPTAFYLCASSIDLTAGAQSGANVLTFGAGSRLTVL.

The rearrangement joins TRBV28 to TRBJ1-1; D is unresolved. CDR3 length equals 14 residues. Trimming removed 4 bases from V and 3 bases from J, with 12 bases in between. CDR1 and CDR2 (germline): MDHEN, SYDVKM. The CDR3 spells CASSSGPGDTEAFF. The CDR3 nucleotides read TGTGCCAGCAGTTCAGGCCCCGGTGACACTGAAGCTTTCTTT.

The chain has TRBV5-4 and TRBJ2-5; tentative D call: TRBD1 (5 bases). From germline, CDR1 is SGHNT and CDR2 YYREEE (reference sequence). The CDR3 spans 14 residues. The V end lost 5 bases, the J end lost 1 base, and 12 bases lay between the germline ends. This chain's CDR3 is CASSQTQGQETQYF. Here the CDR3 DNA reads TGTGCCAGCAGTCAGACGCAGGGCCAAGAGACCCAGTACTTC.

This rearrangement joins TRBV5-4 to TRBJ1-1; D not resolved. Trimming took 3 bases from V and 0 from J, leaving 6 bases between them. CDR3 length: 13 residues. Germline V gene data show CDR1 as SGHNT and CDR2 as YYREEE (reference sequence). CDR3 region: CASSYPVNTEAFF. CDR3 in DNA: TGTGCCAGCAGCTACCCAGTGAACACTGAAGCTTTCTTT.

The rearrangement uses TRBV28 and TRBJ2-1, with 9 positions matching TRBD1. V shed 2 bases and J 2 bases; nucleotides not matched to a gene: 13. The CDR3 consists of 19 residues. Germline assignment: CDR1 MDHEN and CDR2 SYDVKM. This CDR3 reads CASSLTPPLGTGPYNEQFF. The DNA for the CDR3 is TGTGCCAGCAGTTTAACCCCCCCCCTAGGGACAGGGCCCTACAATGAGCAGTTCTTC.

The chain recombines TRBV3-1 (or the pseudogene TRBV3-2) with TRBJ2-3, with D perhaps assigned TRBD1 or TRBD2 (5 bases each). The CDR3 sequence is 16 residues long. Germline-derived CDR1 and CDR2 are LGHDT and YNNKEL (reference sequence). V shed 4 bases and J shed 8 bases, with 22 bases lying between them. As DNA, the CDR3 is TGTGCCAGCAGCCTGGGACCCCACCTCGGGGCTGGTACGCAGTATTTT. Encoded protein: CASSLGPHLGAGTQYF.